This T cell receptor (beta chain) was recovered during a study of cytomegalovirus exposure and HLA in healthy donors. PCR employed 60 Vbeta and 13 Jbeta primers. Profiling relied on immunoSEQ multiplex PCR, and the TCRdb table lists in-frame clones only, not all of them. The data contain about 180,000 clones, about 83% of them singletons. Findings and limits, study-wide: The dataset shows that most TCR sequences were rare, while some public TCRs occurred in many donors. Reported findings show TCR beta sequences accurately forecast HLA-A and HLA-B alleles in most subjects. Researchers reported in a later analysis that common viral pathogens appeared linked to several top clusters.

About this clone: Its antigen is not known.

Trimming cost V 0 bases and J 3 bases, with 3 bases left between them. Germline assignment: CDR1 SGHDT and CDR2 YYEEEE. The length of the CDR3 is 12 residues. The TCR was taken from a girl aged 10 to 17 in good health and CMV-seropositive. J is TRBJ1-1 and V is TRBV5-6, with D hard to call. The sequencing input was PBMCs. The CDR3 bases are TGTGCCAGCAGCTTGGGCGACACTGAAGCTTTCTTT. It codes for CASSLGDTEAFF.